The 25 T cell receptor beta chains below all came from one sample that was sequenced in a study of cytomegalovirus exposure and HLA in healthy donors. The PCR was carried out with 60 Vbeta primers and 13 Jbeta primers. Sequenced by immunoSEQ multiplex PCR; TCRdb stores in-frame clones only, minus some. The sample shows fewer than 150,000 clones, about 79% of them seen only once. Sequenced: PBMCs. Source of these receptors: a male donor in good health and CMV-seronegative.

This chain joins TRBV28 and TRBJ1-1, with D possibly being TRBD1 (6 bases). CDR1 is MDHEN and CDR2 is SYDVKM in the germline V gene. V was trimmed by 2 bases and J by 8 bases, leaving 9 bases between them. The CDR3 covers 12 residues. CDR3 residues: CASSLNQGEAFF. The CDR3 nucleotides are TGTGCCAGCAGTTTAAACCAGGGGGAAGCTTTCTTT.

This chain links TRBV9 with TRBJ2-5; D is unresolved. Germline values: CDR1 SGDLS, CDR2 YYNGEE. The CDR3 contains 14 residues. Trimming took off 0 bases at V and 4 bases at J, with 10 bases between the two ends. DNA for the CDR3: TGTGCCAGCAGCGTAGATACTGCGGCAGAGACCCAGTACTTC. Translation gives CASSVDTAAETQYF.

This chain joins TRBV10-3 and TRBJ2-7; a possible D gene is TRBD2 (5 bases). Germline V gene sequence: CDR1 ENHRY, CDR2 SYGVKD. CDR3 length: 15 residues. V lost 0 bases and J 4 bases, leaving 13 bases between the germline ends. CDR3 sequence: CAISESRASGYEQYF. In DNA form, the CDR3 reads TGTGCCATCAGTGAGTCGCGGGCATCTGGGTACGAGCAGTACTTC.

This clone appeared once. The chain carries TRBV9 and TRBJ2-2, with TRBD2 as a possible D gene (5 bases). Trimming took off 2 bases at V and 4 bases at J, with 12 bases between the two ends. Germline CDR1 is SGDLS and CDR2 is YYNGEE. CDR3 length: 15 residues. The CDR3: CASSVYASSTGELFF. The CDR3 DNA follows: TGTGCCAGCAGCGTTTACGCTAGCTCCACCGGGGAGCTGTTTTTT.

The chain uses TRBV4-3 and TRBJ2-7; a possible D gene is TRBD2 (8 bases). This CDR3 has 17 residues. Looked up from germline, CDR1 is LGHNA and CDR2 is YSLEER. The V gene lost 1 base and the J gene lost 4 bases, with 20 bases spanning the gap. DNA for the CDR3: TGCGCCAGCAGCCAAGCAGGGGGAAGCGGGAGTGGTTACGAGCAGTACTTC. This gives the protein CASSQAGGSGSGYEQYF.

This clone was observed a handful of times. V is TRBV2 and J is TRBJ2-1; tentative D call: TRBD2 (5 bases). The germline V and J ends were trimmed by 4 bases and 0 bases, with 10 bases remaining between them. CDR3 size: 15 residues. Per germline, CDR1 SNHLY and CDR2 FYNNEI. CDR3 nucleotides: TGTGCCAGCAGTGTCAGCGGACTCTCCTACAATGAGCAGTTCTTC. It translates to CASSVSGLSYNEQFF.

This chain connects TRBV15 to TRBJ1-2; unclear D gene. The CDR3 loop spans 12 amino acids. In germline, CDR1 is LNHNV, CDR2 YYDKDF (reference sequence). The V gene lost 6 bases and the J gene lost 0 bases, with 5 bases spanning the gap. CDR3 coding DNA: TGTGCCACCAGTGGAGCTAACTATGGCTACACCTTC. This translates into CATSGANYGYTF.

This clone was recorded a few times. The chain recombines TRBV29-1 with TRBJ2-2, with D tentatively TRBD1 (5 bases). V lost 3 bases and J 5 bases, leaving 10 bases between the germline ends. The V gene's germline CDR1 is SQVTM and CDR2 ANQGSEA. The CDR3 length is 13 residues. The DNA for the CDR3 is TGCAGCGTTGATAAGGGGCGAACCGGGGAGCTGTTTTTT. It specifies CSVDKGRTGELFF.

This clone was seen only a few times. The V call is TRBV6-1, the J call TRBJ2-1; the match to TRBD2 covers 7 bases. The junction had 5 bases not matched to a gene; V was cut back by 0 bases and J by 6 bases. The CDR3 runs to 15 residues. Germline CDR1 reads MNHNS; CDR2 reads SASEGT. The CDR3 DNA sequence: TGTGCCAGCAGTGAAGCGCGGGGCGGGAGCAATGAGCAGTTCTTC. Translation gives CASSEARGGSNEQFF.

The rearrangement joins TRBV28 to TRBJ2-1; the match to TRBD1 covers 9 bases. Per the germline V gene, CDR1 is MDHEN and CDR2 is SYDVKM. The length of the CDR3 is 17 residues. V dropped 2 bases and J dropped 5; count of bases not matched to a gene: 10. CDR3 amino acids: CASSLVFGDRVDNEQFF. The CDR3 DNA reads as TGTGCCAGCAGTTTAGTCTTCGGGGACAGGGTCGACAATGAGCAGTTCTTC. The variable domain in full, with the rest retrieved from reference TRBV28 and TRBJ2-1, is DVKVTQSSRYLVKRTGEKVFLECVQDMDHENMFWYRQDPGLGLRLIYFSYDVKMKEKGDIPEGYSVSREKKERFSLILESASTNQTSMYLCASSLVFGDRVDNEQFFGPGTRLTVL.

The V gene is TRBV5-6, the J gene TRBJ2-5, with 8 nucleotides matching TRBD2. The end of the DNA fits TRBJ2-7 better, so the J call may be wrong. CDR1 SGHDT and CDR2 YYEEEE come from the germline V gene. CDR3 length equals 15 residues. The CDR3 here is CASSLGGTSLYEQYF. Written as DNA, the CDR3 is TGTGCCAGCAGCTTGGGCGGGACTAGTCTATACGAGCAGTACTTC.

The chain recombines TRBV5-1 with TRBJ2-5; D is unresolved. Germline-derived CDR1 and CDR2 are SGHRS and YFSETQ. The CDR3 totals 14 residues. Trimming shortened V by 1 base and J by 3 bases, and 10 bases separated the two germline ends. The CDR3 is CASSLRNSKETQYF. As DNA, the CDR3 is TGCGCCAGCAGCTTGCGTAACAGTAAAGAGACCCAGTACTTC.

This clone was recorded a few times. This rearrangement joins TRBV19 to TRBJ2-2; 8 bases are a match to TRBD1. V shed 5 bases, J shed 9 bases, and the junction held 5 bases outside the gene matches. The CDR3 is 13 amino acids. Germline V gene data show CDR1 as LNHDA and CDR2 as SQIVND (reference sequence). CDR3 region: CASSLTGGWELFF. The CDR3 DNA follows: TGTGCCAGTAGTCTCACAGGGGGTTGGGAGCTGTTTTTT.

In its sample, this clone was seen a few times. In DNA, the CDR3 is TGTGCCACCAGCTCGACGTTGTCTAGCGGGAGTGGAACAGATACGCAGTATTTT. It specifies CATSSTLSSGSGTDTQYF. The chain is built from TRBV15 and TRBJ2-3; 10 bases are a match to TRBD2. The V gene's germline CDR1 is LNHNV and CDR2 YYDKDF (reference sequence). J was trimmed by 3 bases and V by 5 bases; bases with no gene match: 14. The CDR3 length is 18 residues. Based on the CDR3 plus reference TRBV15 and TRBJ2-3, the full variable domain is DAMVIQNPRYQVTQFGKPVTLSCSQTLNHNVMYWYQQKSSQAPKLLFHYYDKDFNNEADTPDNFQSRRPNTSFCFLDIRSPGLGDTAMYLCATSSTLSSGSGTDTQYFGPGTRLTVL.

The rearrangement uses TRBV27 and TRBJ2-1; D remains ambiguous. CDR3 length equals 14 residues. V was trimmed by 0 bases and J by 6 bases, leaving 9 bases between them. Germline V gene sequence: CDR1 MNHEY, CDR2 SMNVEV (reference sequence). The CDR3, as DNA: TGTGCCAGCAGTTTATCTTCCCCGTTCAATGAGCAGTTCTTC. Amino acid sequence: CASSLSSPFNEQFF.

V is TRBV10-3 and J is TRBJ2-2, with 8 bases matching TRBD2. The V and J ends lost 8 bases and 0 bases, in that order; junction bases with no gene match: 5. The CDR3 consists of 15 residues. CDR1 and CDR2 from the germline V gene are ENHRY and SYGVKD. The CDR3 coding sequence is TGTGCCATCGGGAAGACTAGCGCGAACACCGGGGAGCTGTTTTTT. Protein product: CAIGKTSANTGELFF.

This clone has a handful of counts. In the same sample, other DNA sequences code for this CDR3. This chain links TRBV30 with TRBJ1-1; D is unresolved. Germline CDR1 GTSNPN, CDR2 SVGIG (reference sequence). This CDR3 spans 13 amino acids. The V end was cut by 0 bases, the J end by 1 base, with 6 bases between. The CDR3: CAWSVGGNTEAFF. The CDR3 DNA reads TGTGCCTGGAGTGTCGGCGGGAACACTGAAGCTTTCTTT.

The rearrangement uses TRBV18 and TRBJ2-2, with 9 bases lining up with TRBD1. Unmatched junction bases numbered 1, after V lost 2 bases and J lost 0 bases. There are 16 residues in the CDR3. The V gene's germline CDR1 is KGHSH and CDR2 LQKENI. The CDR3 region is CASSPYRGPNTGELFF. The CDR3 nucleotides read TGTGCCAGCTCACCATACAGGGGGCCGAACACCGGGGAGCTGTTTTTT.

The chain recombines TRBV6-1 with TRBJ1-4; D possibly corresponds to TRBD1 (6 bases). This CDR3 is built from 15 residues. V was cut by 9 bases and J by 12 bases, with 26 bases left in between. Germline V CDR1 and CDR2: MNHNS, SASEGT. In nucleotides, the CDR3 is TGTGCCAGTTCCCTCGGGGGGGCGACTGGGGTGGAACTGTTTTTT. Its protein product is CASSLGGATGVELFF.

This sequence joins TRBV27 and TRBJ2-5; tentatively, D is TRBD1 (5 bases). The closer fit of TRBJ2-7 to the DNA end suggests the J call may be wrong. The CDR3 runs to 14 residues. In germline, CDR1 is MNHEY, CDR2 SMNVEV (reference sequence). CDR3 region: CASSLRGSGYEQYF. In nucleotides, the CDR3 is TGTGCCAGCAGTTTAAGGGGTAGTGGCTACGAGCAGTACTTC.

This sequence joins TRBV19 and TRBJ2-5, with a tentative D call TRBD1 (6 bases). The germline CDR1 and CDR2 sequences are LNHDA and SQIVND (reference sequence). The length of the CDR3 is 14 residues. The ends were cut back, 2 bases at V and 3 bases at J, with 10 bases in the middle. CDR3 amino acids: CASSITGQKETQYF. In nucleotides, the CDR3 is TGTGCCAGTAGTATAACTGGACAGAAAGAGACCCAGTACTTC.

The gene calls are TRBV4-3 and TRBJ2-1; 7 bases map to TRBD2. The CDR3 has 15 residues. J was trimmed by 4 bases and V by 0 bases; bases with no gene match: 3. The germline V gene has CDR1 LGHNA and CDR2 YSLEER. The CDR3 bases are TGCGCCAGCAGCCAAGATTGGACTAGTTACAATGAGCAGTTCTTC. Translated, it gives CASSQDWTSYNEQFF.

The rearrangement uses TRBV6-1 and TRBJ1-1, with D possibly being TRBD1 (5 bases). The CDR3 length is 13 residues. CDR1 and CDR2 from the germline V gene are MNHNS and SASEGT. V was cut by 2 bases and J by 6 bases, with 10 bases left in between. CDR3 sequence: CASSEHRGSEAFF. DNA of the CDR3: TGTGCCAGCAGTGAACATAGGGGTTCTGAAGCTTTCTTT.

The chain joins TRBV6-4 to TRBJ2-3; 9 positions match TRBD1. V gave up 5 bases and J gave up 6 bases; unmatched junction bases: 9. The CDR3 sequence is 15 residues long. Germline loops: CDR1 MRHNA, CDR2 SNTAGT. The DNA of the CDR3 is TGTGCCAGCAGTCCCGGGACAGGGTTCCCCGATACGCAGTATTTT. Protein: CASSPGTGFPDTQYF.

With regard to this clone: This CDR3 is missing its conserved last phenylalanine or tryptophan, likely due to a read error. The DNA is left out, because the CDR3 cannot be placed on it with certainty; the CDR3 is given as TCRdb lists it. V usage is TRBV10-1 and J usage is TRBJ2-7; TRBD2 is the table's D call, not checked against the DNA. The CDR3 extends over 12 residues, inclusive of both ends. The germline V gene encodes CDR1 WNHNN and CDR2 SYGVQD (reference sequence). The CDR3 loop reads CASRELAGGGKG.